This T cell receptor (beta chain) was obtained from a study of cytomegalovirus exposure and HLA in healthy donors (dated by TCRdb to the late 2010s). Regarding the research as a whole: An earlier analysis of some 550 of the donors reported more than 250 Gb of sequence data and 117 million unique TCR beta sequences from 150 million to 200 million T cells. An early release that covered fewer than 750 HLA-typed donors contained about 290 gigabases of sequencing data and 70 million to 100 million unique TCR sequences. Among the roughly 390 genotyped donors, approximately 81% belonged to the genetic ancestry cluster associated with self-reported Caucasian donors. The study aimed to test whether cataloging public T cell receptors could reveal signatures of past pathogen exposure. The T cell repertoires of 666 subjects were profiled by immunosequencing and related to cytomegalovirus serostatus. Besides the first cohort of roughly 700 subjects, a separate validation cohort made up of about 120 different subjects was used. High-throughput TCR immunosequencing, statistical association of individual TCRs with disease status, and machine learning were combined to predict cytomegalovirus infection status. A later analysis re-analyzed previously published TCR beta repertoires from about 600 donors and added high-resolution HLA genotyping to study TCR occurrence patterns. Rather than drawing on any new phenotypic data, the later analysis identified candidate immune exposures from TCR beta sequences and the way those sequences occurred across donors. In an earlier analysis of around 540 of the donors, high-throughput TCR beta sequencing was used to judge whether each TCR beta V gene segment behaved as functional or pseudogenic. Donor age, sex, ethnicity and CMV serostatus were collected together with the repertoire data. A later genetic analysis used genome-wide SNP genotypes for about 55% of the 666 donors, treating that subset as a discovery cohort. Every repertoire in the discovery cohort had been generated on one and the same sequencing platform. HLA typing covered class I and class II loci at four-digit resolution. The number of typed donors differed by locus: 629-630 for A, B, C, DRB1 and DQB1; approximately 520 for DQA1; some 590 for DPA1; and around 450 for DPB1. Four or five DR-DQ haplotypes were handled as single units for association and clustering because linkage in the cohort was strong. On average, around 230,000 unique TCR beta nucleotide sequences were sequenced per donor among a few hundred genotyped donors of the cohort, with roughly 18% of those sequences being non-productive. Summary of the overall study and its limitations: A later analysis associated 17,000 or so TCR beta sequences with specific HLA alleles at a false discovery rate of 0.05. A further reported finding was that TCR beta sequences accurately predicted the HLA-A and HLA-B alleles for most subjects in the first cohort. Broadly in line with IMGT annotations, most TCR beta V segments showed up in productive rearrangements about 87% or about 30% of the time in an earlier analysis of 450 to 600 of the donors. In vitro tests confirmed that a few of the cytomegalovirus-associated TCR beta chains recognize cytomegalovirus antigens. In a later analysis, most CMV-associated TCR beta chains were found to appear HLA-restricted, with HLA associations seemingly driven largely by CMV exposure. The 87-base-pair reads could not distinguish some IMGT-functional V segments, including TRBV6-2 and TRBV6-3, so those segments were excluded. Because HLA typing was unavailable for some donors at each locus, only the typed subset was used in association tests. While some public TCRs were present in many individuals, most TCR sequences turned up only very rarely across donors. The authors suggested that the approach could potentially be generalized to other disease states and immunological phenotypes. The presence/absence analyses assumed that sequencing depth was roughly uniform across donors, and that assumption may not be true. The classifier was reported to diagnose cytomegalovirus status with high specificity and sensitivity in both the original cohort and the validation cohort. CMV serostatus was the only immune exposure information available for the cohort. Correlated functional status among segregating V segments might be attributable to linkage disequilibrium, but an unknown experimental factor could not be ruled out. Assigning TCR associations to individual alleles was difficult when HLA alleles, especially DR and DQ, strongly co-occurred. In a later analysis, HLA-associated TCR beta chains showed more clonal expansion and lower generation probabilities than non-associated chains that were equally common. V-gene and J-gene trimming of TCR beta chains was associated with a missense DCLRE1C variant in a later genetic analysis, and the association was replicated in an independent cohort. The study listed over 150 TCR beta chains as associated with cytomegalovirus. Because counts were too low, roughly 17 rarely observed V segments, including chromosome 9 orphons, were left out of the earlier analysis of 587 of the donors. Compared with the roughly 670-donor mean, donors in an Asian-associated ancestry cluster had fewer N-insertions in productive TCRs, according to a later genetic analysis. This cohort had only TCR beta chains sequenced, and the lack of alpha or paired-chain data limited which features could be detected. A group of highly shared sequence variants was considered likely to be a technical artifact of the sequencing pipeline. In a later analysis, TCR association rates were found to vary across HLA loci, with the most associated TCRs seen for DRB1 alleles and the fewest for HLA-C alleles. Several of the top co-occurrence clusters appeared to be linked to parvovirus B19, influenza, CMV and Epstein-Barr virus, according to a later analysis.

For this clone: It has no known antigen specificity. The input lacks base qualities; no much larger clone sits a single base away.

The cohort was made up of about 610 healthy bone marrow donors. At the time of sampling, all cohort members were nominally healthy, though unrecorded immune exposures were likely present. The donor tested CMV seronegative, placing the donor among the 350 to 400 seronegative members of the cohort. A peripheral blood sample was provided by each donor, and peripheral blood mononuclear cells were used for TCR beta sequencing. Genomic DNA was extracted from the blood cell samples with the Qiagen DNeasy Blood Extraction Kit. Trimming costs V 6 bases and J 2 bases, and their ends lie 8 bases apart. The CDR3 covers 14 residues, taking in both the cysteine and the phenylalanine. Here the CDR3 DNA is all that survives: 42 bases in frame from base 1. CDR1 MRHNA and CDR2 SNTAGT are derived from the germline V gene. The library was obtained by the immunoSEQ multiplex PCR assay. For the multiplex PCR, a mixture combining 60 forward primers for TCR Vbeta segments and 13 reverse primers for TCR Jbeta segments was used. The CDR3 region of rearranged TCR beta genes was amplified from genomic DNA with a multiplex PCR assay. Amplified TCR beta libraries were sequenced as 87-base-pair reads on the Illumina HiSeq System. In the authors' own workflow: Across the 700 or so repertoires, a later analysis counted approximately 75 million unique TCR beta chains, around 11 million of which were shared by at least two donors. A nearest-neighbor algorithm error-corrected the raw reads and collapsed the reads into unique sequences, merging closely related sequences to remove PCR and sequencing errors. V, D and J gene segments were assigned by aligning CDR3 sequences to IMGT reference sequences. For a sequence to be retained, a match of at least six nucleotides was required to both a V gene segment and a J gene segment. Rearrangements were classified as productive when the CDR3 lacked stop codons and remained in frame with V and J, and all other rearrangements were classified as non-productive. CDR3 was defined according to IMGT convention as the region running from the second conserved V-encoded cysteine to the conserved J-encoded phenylalanine. The earlier analysis of approximately 590 of the donors excluded any sequence lacking an unambiguous match to a single V gene segment. An earlier analysis of 587 of the donors called V segments functional above 56.7% productive rearrangements and segregating when the between-donor standard deviation exceeded 5%. To diagnose cytomegalovirus status from the catalog of TCR beta chain sequences, a statistical classification framework was built. In a later analysis, V and J genes were assigned by comparing TCR nucleotide sequences against IMGT/GENE-DB human TR gene sequences. In a later analysis, CDR3 sequences and most-parsimonious VDJ recombination scenarios were assigned using the TCRdist pipeline. A later analysis defined each TCR beta chain by its CDR3 amino acid sequence plus V-gene family, and excluded reads lacking a unique V-gene family. To address suspected cross-contamination and a sequencing artifact, a later analysis removed a few hundred highly shared, low-generation-probability nucleotide sequences. For each public chain, a later analysis derived a clonal expansion index from normalized ranks of inferred template counts within each repertoire. In a later analysis, generation probabilities were computed using a VDJ recombination model fitted to out-of-frame rearrangements, and the results were checked against IGoR. A later analysis scored TCR-TCR, TCR-HLA and TCR-CMV co-occurrence with hypergeometric tests, applying a repertoire-size bias correction to TCR pairs. To estimate false discovery rates, a later analysis permuted the HLA or CMV assignments 20 times. A later analysis grouped co-occurring TCRs with DBSCAN, adding TCRdist sequence similarity when clustering within HLA-allele-positive subsets. Repertoires with fewer than 30,000 or more than 120,000 public chains were left out of co-occurrence clustering, as were about 5 repertoires with anomalous nucleotide sharing. This is the immuneACCESS table as TCRdb keeps it, with only in-frame sequences that have V and J called. A part of the clones is gone; compared with another copy, unresolved V genes explain less than half, and the rest is unexplained. That table gives V, J and clone size, and the DNA gave D and trimming. The sample data list 100,000 to 150,000 clones, and about three quarters of these were observed just once. The ten largest clones take up roughly 6.1% of the sample.

The sequence joins TRBV6-4 to TRBJ1-6; the D region possibly corresponds to TRBD1 (5 bases align). The TCR sequence derives from a woman between 40 and 50 years old in good health and CMV-seronegative. The sequencing sample was made of PBMCs. The CDR3 reads as follows: CASSAGTYNSPLHF. The DNA sequence is as follows: TGTGCCAGCAGCGCAGGGACCTATAATTCACCCCTCCACTTT.